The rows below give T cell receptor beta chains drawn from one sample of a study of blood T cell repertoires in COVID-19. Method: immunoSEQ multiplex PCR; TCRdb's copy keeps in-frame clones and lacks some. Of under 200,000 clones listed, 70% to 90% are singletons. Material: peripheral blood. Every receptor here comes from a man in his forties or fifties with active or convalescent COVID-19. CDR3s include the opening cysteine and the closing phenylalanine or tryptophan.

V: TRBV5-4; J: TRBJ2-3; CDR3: CASSSGLAITDTQYF
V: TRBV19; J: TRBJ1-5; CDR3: CATSPGQGAMNQPQHF
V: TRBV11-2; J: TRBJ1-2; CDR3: CASSSSRADYTF
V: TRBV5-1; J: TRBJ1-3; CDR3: CASSIAGFNSGNTIYF
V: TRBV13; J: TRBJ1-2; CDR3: CASSRVPGTNGYTF
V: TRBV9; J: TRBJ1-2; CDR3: CASSGNTGGEGYGYTF
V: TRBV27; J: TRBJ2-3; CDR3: CASNLAGAQSTDTQYF
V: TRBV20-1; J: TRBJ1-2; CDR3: CSASLSSGYTF
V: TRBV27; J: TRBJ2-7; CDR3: CASSPRTGTSGERVSYEQYF
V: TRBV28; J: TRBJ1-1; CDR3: CASSFLTGGRNTEAFF
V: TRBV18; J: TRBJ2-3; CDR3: CASSPNRGTDTQYF
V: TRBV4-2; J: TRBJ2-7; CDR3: CASSPGNSYEQYF
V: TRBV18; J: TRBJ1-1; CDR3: CASSPDSLNTEAFF
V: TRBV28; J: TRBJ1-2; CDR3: CASTRTGGSYGYTF
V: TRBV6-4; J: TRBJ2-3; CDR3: CASGAGHTDTQYF
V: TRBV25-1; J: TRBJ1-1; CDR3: CASSELLTGNTEAFF
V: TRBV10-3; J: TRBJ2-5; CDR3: CAISDLIGETQYF
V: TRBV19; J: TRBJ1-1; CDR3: CASSMEGATEAFF